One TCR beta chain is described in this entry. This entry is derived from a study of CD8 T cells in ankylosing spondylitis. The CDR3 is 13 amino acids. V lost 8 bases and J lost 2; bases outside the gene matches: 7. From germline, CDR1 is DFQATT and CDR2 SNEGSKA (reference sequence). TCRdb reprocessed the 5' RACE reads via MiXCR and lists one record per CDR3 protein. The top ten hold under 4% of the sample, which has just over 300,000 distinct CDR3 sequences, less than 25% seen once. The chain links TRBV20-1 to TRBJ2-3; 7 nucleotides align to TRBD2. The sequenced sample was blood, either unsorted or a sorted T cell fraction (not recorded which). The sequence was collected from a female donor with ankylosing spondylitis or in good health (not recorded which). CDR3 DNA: TGCAGTCCTACTAGCGATATCACAGATACGCAGTATTTT. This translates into CSPTSDITDTQYF.